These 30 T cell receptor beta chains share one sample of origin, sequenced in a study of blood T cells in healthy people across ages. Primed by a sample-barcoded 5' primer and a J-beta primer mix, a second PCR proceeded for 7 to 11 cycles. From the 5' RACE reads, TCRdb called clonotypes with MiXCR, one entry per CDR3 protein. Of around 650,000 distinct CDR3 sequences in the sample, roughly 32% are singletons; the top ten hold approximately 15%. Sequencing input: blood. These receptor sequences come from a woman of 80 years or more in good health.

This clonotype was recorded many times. CDR3 bases: TGTGCCAGCAGTCGCGGGCCTAGCGTGGAGACCCAGTACTTC. This gives the protein CASSRGPSVETQYF. The J gene is TRBJ2-5, the V gene TRBV7-2, with D maybe TRBD2 (6 bases). Germline lookup yields CDR1 SGHTA and CDR2 FQGNSA. The CDR3 is made up of 14 amino acids. Trimming took off 6 bases at V and 5 bases at J, with 16 bases between the two ends.

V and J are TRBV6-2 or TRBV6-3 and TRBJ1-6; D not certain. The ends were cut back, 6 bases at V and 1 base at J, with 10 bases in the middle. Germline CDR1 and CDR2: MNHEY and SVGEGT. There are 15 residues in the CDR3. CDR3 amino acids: CASSSPVSYNSPLHF. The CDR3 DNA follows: TGTGCCAGCAGCTCGCCGGTGTCCTATAATTCACCCCTCCACTTT.

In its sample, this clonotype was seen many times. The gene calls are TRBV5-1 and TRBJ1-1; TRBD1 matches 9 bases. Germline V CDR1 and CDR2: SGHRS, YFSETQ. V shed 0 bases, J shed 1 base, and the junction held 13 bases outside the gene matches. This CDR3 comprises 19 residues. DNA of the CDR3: TGCGCCAGCAGCTTGGGATCCTACAGGGGGCTCGGGAAGAACACTGAAGCTTTCTTT. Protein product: CASSLGSYRGLGKNTEAFF.

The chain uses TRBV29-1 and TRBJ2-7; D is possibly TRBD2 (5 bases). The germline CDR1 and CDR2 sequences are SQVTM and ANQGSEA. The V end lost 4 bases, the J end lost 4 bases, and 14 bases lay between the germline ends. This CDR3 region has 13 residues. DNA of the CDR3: TGCAGCGTTGGAGTGGGAGATCGGTACGAGCAGTACTTC. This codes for CSVGVGDRYEQYF.

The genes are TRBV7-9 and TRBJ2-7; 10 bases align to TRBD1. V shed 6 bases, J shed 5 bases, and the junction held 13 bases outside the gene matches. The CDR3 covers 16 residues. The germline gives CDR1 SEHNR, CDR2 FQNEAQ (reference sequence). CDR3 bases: TGTGCCAGCAGTCAAAGCCGGGACAGGGGAACCCACGAGCAGTACTTC. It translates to CASSQSRDRGTHEQYF.

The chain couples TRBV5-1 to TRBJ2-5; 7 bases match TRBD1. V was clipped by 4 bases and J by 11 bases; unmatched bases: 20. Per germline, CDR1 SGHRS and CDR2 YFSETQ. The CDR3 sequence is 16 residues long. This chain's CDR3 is CASSPRGSQTYNEQYF. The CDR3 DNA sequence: TGCGCCAGCAGCCCCAGGGGGAGCCAAACCTACAATGAGCAGTACTTC.

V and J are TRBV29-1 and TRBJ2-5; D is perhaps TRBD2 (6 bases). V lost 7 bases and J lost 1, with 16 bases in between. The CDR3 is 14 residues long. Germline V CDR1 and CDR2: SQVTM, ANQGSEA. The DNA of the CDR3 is TGCAGCGCCAGCCCCGGGAGTGGCCAAGAGACCCAGTACTTC. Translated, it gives CSASPGSGQETQYF.

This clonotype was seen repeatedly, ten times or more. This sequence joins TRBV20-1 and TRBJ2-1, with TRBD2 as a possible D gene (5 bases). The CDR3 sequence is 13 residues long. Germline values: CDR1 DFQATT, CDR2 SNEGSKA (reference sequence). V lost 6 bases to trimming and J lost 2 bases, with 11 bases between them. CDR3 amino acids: CSAPADAYNEQFF. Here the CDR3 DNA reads TGCAGTGCCCCAGCGGACGCCTACAATGAGCAGTTCTTC.

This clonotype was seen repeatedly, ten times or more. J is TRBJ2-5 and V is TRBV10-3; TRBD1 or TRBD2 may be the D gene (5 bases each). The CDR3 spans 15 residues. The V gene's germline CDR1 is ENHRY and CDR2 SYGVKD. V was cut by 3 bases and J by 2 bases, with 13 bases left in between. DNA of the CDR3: TGTGCCATCAGTGACCCGGGACGGATTCAAGAGACCCAGTACTTC. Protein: CAISDPGRIQETQYF.

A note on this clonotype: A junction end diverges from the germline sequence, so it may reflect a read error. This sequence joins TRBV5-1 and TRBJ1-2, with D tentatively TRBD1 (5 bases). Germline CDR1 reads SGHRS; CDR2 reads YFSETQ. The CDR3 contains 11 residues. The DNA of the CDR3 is TGCGCCAGCACCGGGGACTATGGCTACATCTTC. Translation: CASTGDYGYIF.

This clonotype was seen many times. This CDR3 reads CASSRDYYGYTF. CDR3 DNA: TGTGCCAGCAGCCGGGATTACTATGGCTACACCTTC. This rearrangement joins TRBV6-5 to TRBJ1-2, with D unresolved. V was pared by 6 bases and J by 3 bases, with 8 bases between. This CDR3 region has 12 residues. Germline V gene lookup returns CDR1 MNHEY and CDR2 SVGAGI.

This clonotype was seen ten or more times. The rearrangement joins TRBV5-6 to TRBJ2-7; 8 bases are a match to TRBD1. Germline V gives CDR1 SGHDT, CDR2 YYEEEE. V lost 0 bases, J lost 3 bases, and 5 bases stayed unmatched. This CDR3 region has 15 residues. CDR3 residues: CASSLVTGGGYEQYF. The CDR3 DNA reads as TGTGCCAGCAGCTTGGTAACAGGGGGAGGCTACGAGCAGTACTTC. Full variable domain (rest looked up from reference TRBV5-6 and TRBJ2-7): DAGVTQSPTHLIKTRGQQVTLRCSPKSGHDTVSWYQQALGQGPQFIFQYYEEEERQRGNFPDRFSGHQFPNYSSELNVNALLLGDSALYLCASSLVTGGGYEQYFGPGTRLTVT.

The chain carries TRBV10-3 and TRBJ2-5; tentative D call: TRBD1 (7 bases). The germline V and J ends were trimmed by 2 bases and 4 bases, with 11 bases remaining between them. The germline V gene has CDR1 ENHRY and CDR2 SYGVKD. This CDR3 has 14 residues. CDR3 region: CAISEGGGPETQYF. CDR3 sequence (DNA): TGTGCCATCAGTGAGGGAGGGGGCCCAGAGACCCAGTACTTC.

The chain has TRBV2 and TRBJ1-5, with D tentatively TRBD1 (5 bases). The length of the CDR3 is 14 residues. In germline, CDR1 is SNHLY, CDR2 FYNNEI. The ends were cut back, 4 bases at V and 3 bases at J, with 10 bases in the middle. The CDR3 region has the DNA TGTGCCAGCAGTGTCGGGGCAATCAATCAGCCCCAGCATTTT. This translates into CASSVGAINQPQHF.

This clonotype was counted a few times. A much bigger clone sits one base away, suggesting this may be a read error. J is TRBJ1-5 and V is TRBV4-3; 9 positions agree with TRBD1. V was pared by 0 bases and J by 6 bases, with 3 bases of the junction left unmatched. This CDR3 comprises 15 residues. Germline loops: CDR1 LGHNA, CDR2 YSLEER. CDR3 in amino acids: CASSQDTGGGQPQHF. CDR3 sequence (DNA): TGCGCCAGCAGCCAAGATACAGGGGGCGGTCAGCCCCAGCATTTT.

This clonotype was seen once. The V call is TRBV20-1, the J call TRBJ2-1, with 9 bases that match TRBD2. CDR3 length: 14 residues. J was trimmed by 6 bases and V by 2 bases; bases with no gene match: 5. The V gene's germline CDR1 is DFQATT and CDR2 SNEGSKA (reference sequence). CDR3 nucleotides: TGCAGTGCTAGAAAGCGGGGGGCGGTCAATGAGCAGTTCTTC. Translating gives CSARKRGAVNEQFF.

The CDR3 loop is CASRSILTGYEQYF. DNA of the CDR3: TGTGCCAGCAGGAGTATCCTGACGGGTTACGAGCAGTACTTC. V and J are TRBV27 and TRBJ2-5; D is ambiguous. The end of the DNA is better explained by TRBJ2-7, so the J call may be wrong. Germline V gene sequence: CDR1 MNHEY, CDR2 SMNVEV (reference sequence). This CDR3 contains 14 residues.

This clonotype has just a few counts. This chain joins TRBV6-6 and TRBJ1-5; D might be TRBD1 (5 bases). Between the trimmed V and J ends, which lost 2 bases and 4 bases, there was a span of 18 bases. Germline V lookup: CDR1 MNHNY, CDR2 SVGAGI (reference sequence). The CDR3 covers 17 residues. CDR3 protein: CASSYPGRGDYNQPQHF. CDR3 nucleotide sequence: TGTGCCAGCAGTTACCCCGGGCGGGGCGACTATAATCAGCCCCAGCATTTT.

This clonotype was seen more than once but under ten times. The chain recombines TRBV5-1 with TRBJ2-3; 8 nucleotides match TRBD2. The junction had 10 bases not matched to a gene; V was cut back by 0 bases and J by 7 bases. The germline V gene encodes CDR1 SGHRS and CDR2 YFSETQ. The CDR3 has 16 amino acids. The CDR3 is CASSLDPGLAPNTQYF. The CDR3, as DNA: TGCGCCAGCAGCTTGGATCCCGGACTAGCACCCAATACGCAGTATTTT.

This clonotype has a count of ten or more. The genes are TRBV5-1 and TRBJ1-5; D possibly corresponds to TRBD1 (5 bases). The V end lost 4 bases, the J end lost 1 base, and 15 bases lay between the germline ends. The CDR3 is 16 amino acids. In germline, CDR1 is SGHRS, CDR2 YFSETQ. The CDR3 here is CASSLLIDRSNQPQHF. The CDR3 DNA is TGCGCCAGCAGCCTCCTAATAGACAGAAGCAATCAGCCCCAGCATTTT.

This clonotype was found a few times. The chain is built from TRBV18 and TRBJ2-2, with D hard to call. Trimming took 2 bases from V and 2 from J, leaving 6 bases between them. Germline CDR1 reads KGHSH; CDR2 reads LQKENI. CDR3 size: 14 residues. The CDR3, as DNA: TGTGCCAGCTCACCAGGGATTAACACCGGGGAGCTGTTTTTT. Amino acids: CASSPGINTGELFF.

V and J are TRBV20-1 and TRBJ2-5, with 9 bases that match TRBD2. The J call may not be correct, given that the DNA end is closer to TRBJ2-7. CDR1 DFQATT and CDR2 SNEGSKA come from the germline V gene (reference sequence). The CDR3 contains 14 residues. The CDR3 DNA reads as TGCAGTGCTAGAGACGCGGGAGGGCCCTACGAGCAGTACTTC. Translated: CSARDAGGPYEQYF.

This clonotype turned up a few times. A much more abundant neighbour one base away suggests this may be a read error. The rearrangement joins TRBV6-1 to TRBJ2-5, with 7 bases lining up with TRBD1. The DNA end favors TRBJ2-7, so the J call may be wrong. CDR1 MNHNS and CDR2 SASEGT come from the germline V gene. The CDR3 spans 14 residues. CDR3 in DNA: TGTGCCACCCGCTTGGGACAGAAAACCTGCGAGCAGTACTTC. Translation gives CATRLGQKTCEQYF.

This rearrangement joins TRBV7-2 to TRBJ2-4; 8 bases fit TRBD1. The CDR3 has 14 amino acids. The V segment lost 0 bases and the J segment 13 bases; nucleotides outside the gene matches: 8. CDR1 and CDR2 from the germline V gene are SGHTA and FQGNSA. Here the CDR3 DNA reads TGTGCCAGCAGCTTAGCGCAGGTACAGGGGGAGCAGTACTTC. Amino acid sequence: CASSLAQVQGEQYF.

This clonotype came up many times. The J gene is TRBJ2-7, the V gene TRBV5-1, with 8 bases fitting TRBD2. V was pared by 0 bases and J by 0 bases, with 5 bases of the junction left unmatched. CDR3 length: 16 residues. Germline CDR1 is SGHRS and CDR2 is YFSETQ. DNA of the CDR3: TGCGCCAGCAGCTTGGCCGGCCGGGGGGGCTCCTACGAGCAGTACTTC. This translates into CASSLAGRGGSYEQYF. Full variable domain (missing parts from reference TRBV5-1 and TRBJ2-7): KAGVTQTPRYLIKTRGQQVTLSCSPISGHRSVSWYQQTPGQGLQFLFEYFSETQRNKGNFPGRFSGRQFSNSRSEMNVSTLELGDSALYLCASSLAGRGGSYEQYFGPGTRLTVT.

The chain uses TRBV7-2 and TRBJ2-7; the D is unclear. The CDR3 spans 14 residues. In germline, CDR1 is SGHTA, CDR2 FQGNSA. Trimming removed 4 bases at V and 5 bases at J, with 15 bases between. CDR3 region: CASSSHRAMNEQYF. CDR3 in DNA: TGTGCCAGCAGCTCCCATCGGGCGATGAACGAGCAGTACTTC.

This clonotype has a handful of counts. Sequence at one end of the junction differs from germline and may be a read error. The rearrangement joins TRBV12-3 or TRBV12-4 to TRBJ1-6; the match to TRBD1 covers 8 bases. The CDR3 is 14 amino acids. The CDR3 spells CASTQGANNSPPHF. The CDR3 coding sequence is TGTGCCAGCACCCAGGGGGCAAATAATTCACCCCCCCACTTT.

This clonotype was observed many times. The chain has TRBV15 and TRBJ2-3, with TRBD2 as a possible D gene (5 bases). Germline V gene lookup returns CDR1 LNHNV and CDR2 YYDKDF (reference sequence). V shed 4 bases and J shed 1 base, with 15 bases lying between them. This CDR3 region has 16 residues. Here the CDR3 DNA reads TGTGCCACCAGCATCAGTGAGGGTATTGGCACAGATACGCAGTATTTT. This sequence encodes CATSISEGIGTDTQYF.

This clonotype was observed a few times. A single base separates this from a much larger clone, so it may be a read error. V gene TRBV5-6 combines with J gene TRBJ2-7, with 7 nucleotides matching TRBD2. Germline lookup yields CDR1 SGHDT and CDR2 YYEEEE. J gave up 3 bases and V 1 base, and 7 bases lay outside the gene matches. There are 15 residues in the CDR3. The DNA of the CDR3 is TGTGCCAGCAGCTTGCCGGGGACTACATGCTACGAGCAGTACTTC. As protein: CASSLPGTTCYEQYF.

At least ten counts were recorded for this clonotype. CDR3 protein: CSARKGGQTYEQYF. Here the CDR3 DNA reads TGCAGTGCCCGAAAGGGGGGCCAGACCTACGAGCAGTACTTC. This chain uses TRBV20-1 with TRBJ2-7; D may be TRBD1 or TRBD2 (6 bases each). Trimming cost V 6 bases and J 2 bases, with 17 bases left between them. Germline CDR1 reads DFQATT; CDR2 reads SNEGSKA (reference sequence). The CDR3 consists of 14 residues.